This passage covers 19 T cell receptor beta chains from one sample sequenced in a study of cytomegalovirus exposure and HLA in healthy donors (dated by TCRdb to about 2017). The method was the immunoSEQ multiplex PCR assay. The multiplex PCR relied on a mix of 60 forward primers for TCR Vbeta segments and 13 reverse primers for TCR Jbeta segments. The clones in this table, taken by TCRdb from immuneACCESS, are in-frame only. Not every clone is retained; where verified, under half of the shortfall comes from an unresolved V gene, and the cause of the rest is unknown. The sample table shows approximately 190,000 clones, and roughly 90% are seen once. The ten most abundant clones make up under 1.2% of the sample. The specimen was PBMCs. The receptors originated from a boy aged 2 to 9 in good health and CMV-seronegative.

Concerning this clone: Other DNA sequences in the sample encode the same CDR3. V is TRBV9 and J is TRBJ1-1, with D uncertain. This CDR3 comprises 14 residues. Trimming removed 0 bases from V and 4 bases from J, with 10 bases in between. CDR1 and CDR2 from the germline V gene are SGDLS and YYNGEE. The CDR3 sequence is CASSVGGRGTEAFF. The DNA for the CDR3 is TGTGCCAGCAGCGTAGGAGGGAGAGGCACTGAAGCTTTCTTT.

The chain joins TRBV4-1 to TRBJ2-5; TRBD1 agrees at 8 bases. The ends lost 3 bases at V and 11 bases at J; junction bases unmatched: 8. This CDR3 is built from 13 residues. The V gene's germline CDR1 is MGHRA and CDR2 YSYEKL. The CDR3, as DNA: TGCGCCAGCAGCCACCCGACAGGGGTTGGGCAGTACTTC. It translates to CASSHPTGVGQYF.

CDR3 sequence reads: CSVVLLAGGREQFF. CDR3 in DNA: TGCAGCGTTGTTTTGCTAGCGGGAGGAAGGGAGCAGTTCTTC. The chain couples TRBV29-1 to TRBJ2-1; 11 nucleotides match TRBD2. Germline lookup yields CDR1 SQVTM and CDR2 ANQGSEA. With V trimmed by 4 bases and J by 10 bases, 9 bases remained unmatched. The CDR3 consists of 14 residues.

The chain employs TRBV5-1 and TRBJ2-3; tentative D call: TRBD2 (6 bases). In germline, CDR1 is SGHRS, CDR2 YFSETQ. The CDR3 is 14 residues long. The germline V and J ends were trimmed by 4 bases and 3 bases, with 12 bases remaining between them. This chain's CDR3 is CASSPGVTTDTQYF. DNA for the CDR3: TGCGCCAGCAGCCCGGGGGTAACGACAGATACGCAGTATTTT.

This clone was counted once. J is TRBJ1-1 and V is TRBV6-5, with TRBD1 matching 8 bases. This CDR3 region has 14 residues. The ends lost 5 bases at V and 4 bases at J; junction bases unmatched: 6. From germline, CDR1 is MNHEY and CDR2 SVGAGI. The CDR3 region has the DNA TGTGCCAGCAGTACAGGGGGAAGTCTCACTGAAGCTTTCTTT. Residues: CASSTGGSLTEAFF.

This clone was recorded only once. V usage is TRBV7-9 and J usage is TRBJ2-7; tentative D call: TRBD2 (6 bases). Trimming stripped 7 bases from V and 2 bases from J, with 18 bases between. Germline lookup yields CDR1 SEHNR and CDR2 FQNEAQ (reference sequence). The CDR3 has 15 amino acids. This CDR3 is CASIRWRGSPYEQYF. CDR3 bases: TGTGCCAGCATACGGTGGCGGGGAAGCCCCTACGAGCAGTACTTC.

Comments on this clone: A read error may produce the germline difference seen at one junction end. V is TRBV5-4 and J is TRBJ1-2; 8 bases are shared with TRBD1. The germline gives CDR1 SGHNT, CDR2 YYREEE (reference sequence). This CDR3 region has 12 residues. The chain's CDR3 is CASSFGQGPAAF. DNA of the CDR3: TGTGCCAGCAGCTTTGGACAGGGCCCCGCGGCCTTC.

The chain joins TRBV30 to TRBJ1-6; D not certain. CDR3 length equals 15 residues. Looked up from germline, CDR1 is GTSNPN and CDR2 is SVGIG (reference sequence). V was trimmed by 0 bases and J by 6 bases, leaving 12 bases between them. This chain's CDR3 is CAWSVAAAGNSPLHF. In DNA, the CDR3 is TGTGCCTGGAGTGTAGCTGCCGCCGGTAATTCACCCCTCCACTTT.

This chain uses TRBV7-6 with TRBJ2-5; 10 bases agree with TRBD2. The CDR3 contains 17 residues. The germline gives CDR1 SGHVS, CDR2 FNYEAQ. The V segment lost 1 base and the J segment 1 base; nucleotides outside the gene matches: 6. DNA for the CDR3: TGTGCCAGCAGCTTAGGGGCCTTAGCGGGGGGCCAAGAGACCCAGTACTTC. This sequence encodes CASSLGALAGGQETQYF.

The CDR3 here is CASSVGSGGAKNIQYF. For the CDR3, the DNA is TGTGCCAGCAGCGTAGGTAGCGGGGGGGCCAAAAACATTCAGTACTTC. The V gene is TRBV9, the J gene TRBJ2-4, with 10 positions matching TRBD2. Germline lookup yields CDR1 SGDLS and CDR2 YYNGEE. Trimming at V came to 0 bases and at J to 1 base, leaving 1 base not matched to a gene. There are 16 residues in the CDR3.

CDR3 bases: TGTGCCTGGAAACAGGGGGGAAACTATGGCTACACCTTC. It is translated as CAWKQGGNYGYTF. The chain couples TRBV30 to TRBJ1-2; 8 bases line up with TRBD1. This CDR3 is 13 amino acids long. Germline CDR1 is GTSNPN and CDR2 is SVGIG (reference sequence). J gave up 2 bases and V 4 bases, and 3 bases lay outside the gene matches.

The gene calls are TRBV10-3 and TRBJ2-5, with 11 bases lining up with TRBD2. The better agreement between TRBJ2-7 and the DNA end casts doubt on the J call. The CDR3 consists of 15 residues. In germline, CDR1 is ENHRY, CDR2 SYGVKD. DNA for the CDR3: TGTGCCATCAGTCTAGCGGGGGGCGCCTCCTACGAGCAGTACTTC. Protein product: CAISLAGGASYEQYF.

The rearrangement joins TRBV6-1 to TRBJ2-1; maybe TRBD2 (6 bases). Trimming cost V 3 bases and J 12 bases, with 21 bases left between them. This CDR3 has 15 residues. Germline V gene data show CDR1 as MNHNS and CDR2 as SASEGT. The CDR3 nucleotides are TGTGCCAGCAGTGATGATCCGGCGGGGAGTGGTGGGCAGTTCTTC. It codes for CASSDDPAGSGGQFF.

The chain employs TRBV2 and TRBJ1-4; 11 nucleotides align to TRBD1. This CDR3 region has 15 residues. With V trimmed by 7 bases and J by 8 bases, 9 bases remained unmatched. CDR1 and CDR2 (germline): SNHLY, FYNNEI. The CDR3 sequence is CASTDRGRLGEKLFF. The CDR3 nucleotides read TGTGCCAGCACGGACAGGGGGCGTCTTGGGGAAAAACTGTTTTTT.

The sample holds one count of this clone. V usage is TRBV27 and J usage is TRBJ2-5; 11 bases are shared with TRBD1. The better agreement between TRBJ2-7 and the DNA end casts doubt on the J call. Germline assignment: CDR1 MNHEY and CDR2 SMNVEV (reference sequence). This CDR3 is built from 15 residues. CDR3 sequence: CASSLSWTGGSEQYF. The CDR3 DNA reads TGTGCCAGCAGTTTATCTTGGACAGGGGGCTCCGAGCAGTACTTC.

The gene calls are TRBV6-5 and TRBJ1-6; TRBD1 aligns across 7 bases. Germline values: CDR1 MNHEY, CDR2 SVGAGI. Unmatched junction bases numbered 7, after V lost 5 bases and J lost 9 bases. The CDR3 covers 14 residues. The CDR3 region is CASSNSGQLSPLHF. CDR3 DNA sequence: TGTGCCAGCAGTAATTCGGGACAGCTTTCACCCCTCCACTTT.

J is TRBJ2-3 and V is TRBV19, with TRBD2 as a possible D gene (5 bases). Trimming stripped 6 bases from V and 0 bases from J, with 16 bases between. The length of the CDR3 is 16 residues. CDR1 is LNHDA, CDR2 SQIVND, per germline (reference sequence). CDR3 nucleotides: TGTGCCAGTAGCTTGGGTAGCGCCTTAAGCACAGATACGCAGTATTTT. Translation: CASSLGSALSTDTQYF.

V is TRBV30 and J is TRBJ2-2, with unresolved D. Trimming left V 5 bases short and J 1 base short, with 2 bases between. Germline CDR1 and CDR2: GTSNPN and SVGIG (reference sequence). This CDR3 has 11 amino acids. CDR3 DNA: TGTGCCTGGCAGAACACCGGGGAGCTGTTTTTT. Protein product: CAWQNTGELFF.

The V gene is TRBV27, the J gene TRBJ2-7, with D hard to call. The CDR3 covers 13 residues. CDR1 and CDR2 from the germline V gene are MNHEY and SMNVEV (reference sequence). The ends were cut back, 3 bases at V and 4 bases at J, with 10 bases in the middle. This CDR3 is CASSFGLQYEQYF. Here the CDR3 DNA reads TGTGCCAGCAGTTTTGGGCTACAATACGAGCAGTACTTC.